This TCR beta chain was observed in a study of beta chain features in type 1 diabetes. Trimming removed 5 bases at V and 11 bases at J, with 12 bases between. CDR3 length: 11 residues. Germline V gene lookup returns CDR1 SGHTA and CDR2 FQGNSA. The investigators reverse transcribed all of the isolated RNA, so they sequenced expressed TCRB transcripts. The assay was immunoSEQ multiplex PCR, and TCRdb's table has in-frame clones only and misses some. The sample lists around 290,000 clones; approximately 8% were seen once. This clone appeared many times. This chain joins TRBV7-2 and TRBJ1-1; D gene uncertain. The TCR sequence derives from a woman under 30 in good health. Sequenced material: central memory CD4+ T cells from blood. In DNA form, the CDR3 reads TGTGCCAGCAGCGCCTACCTGGAGGCTTTCTTT. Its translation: CASSAYLEAFF.